The text below deals with one TCR beta chain. Categorization into cohorts depended on clinical history that participants reported. Deletions cut 3 bases from V and 1 base from J, with 9 bases between. This CDR3 spans 14 amino acids. Germline CDR1 MNHEY, CDR2 SMNVEV (reference sequence). This sample is drawn from a study of blood T cell repertoires in COVID-19. Overall study: COVID-19 samples, acute and convalescent, were from the United States, Italy and Spain. PBMCs, B-cell-depleted T cells, or T cells provided the cDNA or gDNA that made up the material.

Original data processing: The authors estimated nucleated cell counts from reference gene primer amplification. Produced via immunoSEQ multiplex PCR; TCRdb's table is partial and in-frame only. V, J and clone size derive from that table, while D and trimming were established from the DNA sequence. The sample lists 150,000 to 250,000 clones, roughly 90% occurring once. Sequences were obtained from PBMCs or T cells enriched from blood (not recorded which). The source is a woman in her 30s who had recovered from COVID-19. The genes are TRBV27 and TRBJ1-1, with unresolved D. The CDR3 DNA reads TGTGCCAGCAGTTTCCTAGACGGGAACACTGAAGCTTTCTTT. Translation: CASSFLDGNTEAFF.